This T cell receptor (beta chain) was sequenced for a study of blood T cell repertoires in COVID-19. Turning to the study itself: The United States, Italy and Spain supplied acute and convalescent COVID-19 samples. Sources were T cells, B-cell-depleted T cells, or PBMCs; the material itself was cDNA or gDNA.

Study processing details: Nucleated cell counts were estimated from reference gene primer amplification. Data came from immunoSEQ multiplex PCR; TCRdb stores just in-frame clones and leaves some out. The DNA was the basis for D and trimming; V, J and clone size are from that table. Among roughly 63,000 clones listed, 65% to 75% were seen once. Germline CDR1 reads SGHNT; CDR2 reads YENEEA. This CDR3 is built from 15 residues. V was clipped by 1 base and J by 2 bases, with 9 bases between them. With regard to this clone: Other DNA sequences within the sample encode an identical CDR3.

Sequenced material: peripheral blood. The sequence was collected from an elderly woman with acute or convalescent COVID-19. The chain couples TRBV11-3 to TRBJ2-1, with D possibly TRBD2 on 6 matching bases. The DNA of the CDR3 is TGTGCCAGCAGCTTAGTAAGCGGGCCCTACAATGAGCAGTTCTTC. It yields the protein CASSLVSGPYNEQFF.